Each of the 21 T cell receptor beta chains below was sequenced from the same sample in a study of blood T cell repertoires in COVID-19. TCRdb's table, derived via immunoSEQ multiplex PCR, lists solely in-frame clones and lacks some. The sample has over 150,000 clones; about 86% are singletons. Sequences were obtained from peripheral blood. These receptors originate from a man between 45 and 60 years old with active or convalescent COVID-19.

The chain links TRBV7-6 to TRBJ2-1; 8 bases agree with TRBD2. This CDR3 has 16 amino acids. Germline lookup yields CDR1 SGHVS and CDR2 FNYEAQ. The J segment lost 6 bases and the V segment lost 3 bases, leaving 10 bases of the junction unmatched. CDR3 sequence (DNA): TGTGCCAGCAGCTTTGCAGCGGGAGCCCTCATCAATGAGCAGTTCTTC. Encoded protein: CASSFAAGALINEQFF.

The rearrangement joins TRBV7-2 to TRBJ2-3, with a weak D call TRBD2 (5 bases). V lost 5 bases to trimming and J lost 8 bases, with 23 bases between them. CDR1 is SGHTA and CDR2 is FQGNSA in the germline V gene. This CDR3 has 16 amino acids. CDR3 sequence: CASSPSGTIPVGTQYF. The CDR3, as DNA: TGTGCCAGCAGCCCCAGCGGTACGATCCCGGTGGGTACGCAGTATTTT.

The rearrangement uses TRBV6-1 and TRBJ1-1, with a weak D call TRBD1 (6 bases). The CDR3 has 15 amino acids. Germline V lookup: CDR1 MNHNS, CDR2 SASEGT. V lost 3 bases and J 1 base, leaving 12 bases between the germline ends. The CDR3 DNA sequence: TGTGCCAGCAGTGATCTTGGGACACAGAACACTGAAGCTTTCTTT. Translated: CASSDLGTQNTEAFF.

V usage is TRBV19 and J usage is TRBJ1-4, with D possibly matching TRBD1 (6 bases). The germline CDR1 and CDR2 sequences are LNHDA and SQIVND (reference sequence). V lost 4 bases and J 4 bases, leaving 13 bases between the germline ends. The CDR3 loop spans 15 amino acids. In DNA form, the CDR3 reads TGTGCCAGTAGTACCTACAGGGACGGTAATGAAAAACTGTTTTTT. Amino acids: CASSTYRDGNEKLFF.

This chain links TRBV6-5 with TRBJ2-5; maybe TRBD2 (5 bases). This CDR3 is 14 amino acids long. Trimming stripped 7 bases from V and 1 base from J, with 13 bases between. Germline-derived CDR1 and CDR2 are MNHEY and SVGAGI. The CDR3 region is CASKGLISQETQYF. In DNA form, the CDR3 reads TGTGCCAGCAAAGGACTGATATCCCAAGAGACCCAGTACTTC.

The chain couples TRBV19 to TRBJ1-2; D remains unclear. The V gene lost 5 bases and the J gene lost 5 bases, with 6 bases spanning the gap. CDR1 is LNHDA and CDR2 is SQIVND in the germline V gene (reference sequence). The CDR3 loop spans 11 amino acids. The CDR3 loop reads CASSAGYGYTF. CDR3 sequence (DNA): TGTGCCAGTAGTGCCGGGTATGGCTACACCTTC.

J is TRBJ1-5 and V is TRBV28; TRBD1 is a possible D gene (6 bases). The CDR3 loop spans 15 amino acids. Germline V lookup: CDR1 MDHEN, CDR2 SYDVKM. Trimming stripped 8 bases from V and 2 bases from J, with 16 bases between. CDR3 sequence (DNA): TGTGCCAGCGAACAGGGCGGGCATGGCAATCAGCCCCAGCATTTT. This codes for CASEQGGHGNQPQHF.

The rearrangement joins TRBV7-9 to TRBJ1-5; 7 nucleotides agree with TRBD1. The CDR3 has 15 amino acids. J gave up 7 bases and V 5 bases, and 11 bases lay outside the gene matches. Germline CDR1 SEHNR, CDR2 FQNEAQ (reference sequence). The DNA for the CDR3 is TGTGCCAGCAGCATAGACAGGGAGTCAGGACAGCCCCAGCATTTT. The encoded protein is CASSIDRESGQPQHF.

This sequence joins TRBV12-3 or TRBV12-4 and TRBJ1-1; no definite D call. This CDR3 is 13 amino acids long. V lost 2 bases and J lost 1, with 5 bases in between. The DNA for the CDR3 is TGTGCCAGCAGTTTATACAGGAACACTGAAGCTTTCTTT. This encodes CASSLYRNTEAFF.

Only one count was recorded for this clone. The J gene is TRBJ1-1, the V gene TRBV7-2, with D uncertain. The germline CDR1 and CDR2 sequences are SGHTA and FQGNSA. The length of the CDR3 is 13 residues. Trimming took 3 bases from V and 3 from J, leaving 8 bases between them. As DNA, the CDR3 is TGTGCCAGCAGCTTTCGGGGTCACACTGAAGCTTTCTTT. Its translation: CASSFRGHTEAFF.

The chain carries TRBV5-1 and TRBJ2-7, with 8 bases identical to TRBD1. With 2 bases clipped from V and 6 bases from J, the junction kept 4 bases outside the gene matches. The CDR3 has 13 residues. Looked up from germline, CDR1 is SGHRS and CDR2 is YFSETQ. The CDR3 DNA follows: TGCGCCAGCAGCTTCGACAGGGGTGGCGAGCAGTACTTC. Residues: CASSFDRGGEQYF.

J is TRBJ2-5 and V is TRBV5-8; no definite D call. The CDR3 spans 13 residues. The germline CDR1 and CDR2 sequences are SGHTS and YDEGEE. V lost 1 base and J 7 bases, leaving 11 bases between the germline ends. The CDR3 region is CASSLSGSGTQYF. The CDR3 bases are TGTGCCAGCAGCTTGAGTGGTTCAGGGACCCAGTACTTC.

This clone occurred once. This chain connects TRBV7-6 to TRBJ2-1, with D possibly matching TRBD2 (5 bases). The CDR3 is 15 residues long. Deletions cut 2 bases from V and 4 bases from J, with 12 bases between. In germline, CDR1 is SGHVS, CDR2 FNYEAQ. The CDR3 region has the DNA TGTGCCAGCAGCTTATGGCTAGCTCAATACAATGAGCAGTTCTTC. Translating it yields CASSLWLAQYNEQFF.

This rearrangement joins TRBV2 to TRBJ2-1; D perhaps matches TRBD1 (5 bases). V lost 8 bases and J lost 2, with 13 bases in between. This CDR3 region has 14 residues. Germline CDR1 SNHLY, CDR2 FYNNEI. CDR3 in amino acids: CASGAGPPYNEQFF. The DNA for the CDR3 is TGTGCCAGCGGGGCCGGTCCCCCCTACAATGAGCAGTTCTTC.

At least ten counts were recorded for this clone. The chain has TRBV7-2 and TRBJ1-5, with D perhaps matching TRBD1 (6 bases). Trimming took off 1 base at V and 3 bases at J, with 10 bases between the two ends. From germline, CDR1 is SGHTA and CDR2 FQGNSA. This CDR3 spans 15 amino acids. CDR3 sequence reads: CASSLEQGFNQPQHF. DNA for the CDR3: TGTGCCAGCAGCTTAGAACAGGGCTTCAATCAGCCCCAGCATTTT.

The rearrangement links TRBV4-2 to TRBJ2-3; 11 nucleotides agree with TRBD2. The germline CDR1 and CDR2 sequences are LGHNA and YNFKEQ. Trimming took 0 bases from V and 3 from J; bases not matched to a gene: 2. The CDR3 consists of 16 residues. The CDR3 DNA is TGTGCCAGCAGCCAAGAGACTAGCGGGAAAACAGATACGCAGTATTTT. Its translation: CASSQETSGKTDTQYF.

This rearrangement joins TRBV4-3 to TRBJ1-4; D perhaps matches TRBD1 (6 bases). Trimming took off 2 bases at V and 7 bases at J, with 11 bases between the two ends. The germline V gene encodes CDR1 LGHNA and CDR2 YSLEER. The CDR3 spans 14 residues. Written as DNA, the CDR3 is TGCGCCAGCAGCCAACGGGGGGCCGTTGAAAAACTGTTTTTT. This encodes CASSQRGAVEKLFF.

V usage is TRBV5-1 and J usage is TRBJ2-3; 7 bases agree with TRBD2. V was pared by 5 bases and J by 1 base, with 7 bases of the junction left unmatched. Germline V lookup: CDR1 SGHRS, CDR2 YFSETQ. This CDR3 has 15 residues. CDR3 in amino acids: CASSFRLAGTDTQYF. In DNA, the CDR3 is TGCGCCAGCAGTTTTCGGCTAGCGGGCACAGATACGCAGTATTTT.

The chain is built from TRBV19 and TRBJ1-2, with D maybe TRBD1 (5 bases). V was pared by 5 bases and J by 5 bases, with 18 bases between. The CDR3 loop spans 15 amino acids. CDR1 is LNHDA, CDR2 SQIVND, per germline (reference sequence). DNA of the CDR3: TGTGCCAGTAGTGTTTCCCAACAGGCCGCGTATGGCTACACCTTC. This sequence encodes CASSVSQQAAYGYTF.

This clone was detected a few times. The CDR3 bases are TGTGCCTGGAGTCGTGACAATTACGAGCAGTACTTC. Protein product: CAWSRDNYEQYF. V is TRBV30 and J is TRBJ2-7, with unresolved D. Trimming took off 2 bases at V and 4 bases at J, with 9 bases between the two ends. CDR1 is GTSNPN and CDR2 is SVGIG in the germline V gene (reference sequence). The CDR3 length is 12 residues.

The CDR3 protein is CASSPARGGYGYTF. CDR3 DNA sequence: TGTGCCAGCAGCCCGGCGCGGGGCGGCTATGGCTACACCTTC. This sequence joins TRBV13 and TRBJ1-2; D is possibly TRBD1 (5 bases). The CDR3 is made up of 14 amino acids. V was shortened by 5 bases and J by 4 bases, with 14 bases between the two germline ends. The germline V gene encodes CDR1 PRHDT and CDR2 FYEKMQ (reference sequence).